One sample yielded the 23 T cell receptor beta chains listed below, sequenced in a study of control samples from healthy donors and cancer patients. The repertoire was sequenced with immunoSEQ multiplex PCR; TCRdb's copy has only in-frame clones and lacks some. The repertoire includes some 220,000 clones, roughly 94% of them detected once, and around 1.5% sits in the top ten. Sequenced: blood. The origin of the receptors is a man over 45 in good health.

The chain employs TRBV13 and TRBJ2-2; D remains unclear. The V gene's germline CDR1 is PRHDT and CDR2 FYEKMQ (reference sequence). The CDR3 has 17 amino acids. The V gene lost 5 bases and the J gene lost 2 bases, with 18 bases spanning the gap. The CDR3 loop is CASSLHISKKNTGELFF. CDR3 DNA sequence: TGTGCCAGCAGCCTCCATATTTCCAAAAAAAACACCGGGGAGCTGTTTTTT.

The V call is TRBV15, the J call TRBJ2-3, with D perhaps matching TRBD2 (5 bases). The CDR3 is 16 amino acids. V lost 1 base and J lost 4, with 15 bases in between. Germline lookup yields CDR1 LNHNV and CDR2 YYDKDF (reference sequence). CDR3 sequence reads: CATSRAPGIGPDTQYF. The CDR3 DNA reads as TGTGCCACCAGCAGAGCTCCGGGGATTGGACCAGATACGCAGTATTTT.

The CDR3 nucleotides read TGTGCCAGTAGTATCAGGAGGGAGAAAAACATTCAGTACTTC. Amino acid sequence: CASSIRREKNIQYF. The J gene is TRBJ2-4, the V gene TRBV19; D possibly corresponds to TRBD2 (6 bases). CDR1 is LNHDA and CDR2 is SQIVND in the germline V gene (reference sequence). V was clipped by 3 bases and J by 4 bases, with 10 bases between them. The CDR3 length is 14 residues.

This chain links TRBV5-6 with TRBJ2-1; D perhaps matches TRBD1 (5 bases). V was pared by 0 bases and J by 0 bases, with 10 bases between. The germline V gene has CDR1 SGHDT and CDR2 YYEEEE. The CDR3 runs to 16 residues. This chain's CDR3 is CASSLEYRSSYNEQFF. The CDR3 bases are TGTGCCAGCAGCTTGGAGTACAGGAGCTCCTACAATGAGCAGTTCTTC.

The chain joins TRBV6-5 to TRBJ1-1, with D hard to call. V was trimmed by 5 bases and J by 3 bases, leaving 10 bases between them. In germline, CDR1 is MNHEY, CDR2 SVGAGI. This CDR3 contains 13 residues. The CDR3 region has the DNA TGTGCCAGCAGTCCCCTCGAGGACACTGAAGCTTTCTTT. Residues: CASSPLEDTEAFF.

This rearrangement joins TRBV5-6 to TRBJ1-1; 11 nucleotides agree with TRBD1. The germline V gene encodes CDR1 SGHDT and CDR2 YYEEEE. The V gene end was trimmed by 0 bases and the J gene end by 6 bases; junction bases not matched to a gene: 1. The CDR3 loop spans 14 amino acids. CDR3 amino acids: CASSLEGQGAEAFF. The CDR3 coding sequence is TGTGCCAGCAGCTTGGAGGGACAGGGGGCTGAAGCTTTCTTT.

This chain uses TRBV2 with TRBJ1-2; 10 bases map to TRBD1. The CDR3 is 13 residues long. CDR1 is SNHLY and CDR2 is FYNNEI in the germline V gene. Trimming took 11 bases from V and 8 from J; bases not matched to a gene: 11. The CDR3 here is CADLGDRGSGYTF. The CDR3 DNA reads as TGTGCCGACCTAGGGGACAGGGGTTCGGGCTACACCTTC.

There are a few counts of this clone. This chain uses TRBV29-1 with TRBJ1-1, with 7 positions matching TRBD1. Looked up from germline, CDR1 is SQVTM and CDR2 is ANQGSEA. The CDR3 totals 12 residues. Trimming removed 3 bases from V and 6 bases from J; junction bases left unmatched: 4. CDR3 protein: CSVDTGVPEAFF. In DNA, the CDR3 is TGCAGCGTTGATACAGGGGTCCCTGAAGCTTTCTTT. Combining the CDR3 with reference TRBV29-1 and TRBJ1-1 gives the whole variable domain SAVISQKPSRDICQRGTSLTIQCQVDSQVTMMFWYRQQPGQSLTLIATANQGSEATYESGFVIDKFPISRPNLTFSTLTVSNMSPEDSSIYLCSVDTGVPEAFFGQGTRLTVV.

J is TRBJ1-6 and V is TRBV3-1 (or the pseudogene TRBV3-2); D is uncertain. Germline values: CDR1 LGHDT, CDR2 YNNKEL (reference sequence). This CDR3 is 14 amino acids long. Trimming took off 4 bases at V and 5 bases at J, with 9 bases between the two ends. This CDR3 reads CASSPGPNNSPLHF. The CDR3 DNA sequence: TGTGCCAGCAGCCCCGGGCCAAATAATTCACCCCTCCACTTT.

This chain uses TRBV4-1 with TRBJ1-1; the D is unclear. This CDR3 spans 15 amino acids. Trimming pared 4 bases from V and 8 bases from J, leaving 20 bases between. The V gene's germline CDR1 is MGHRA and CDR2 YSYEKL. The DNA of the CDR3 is TGCGCCAGCAGCCCCCCTCGAGCGACAAGGGTCGAAGCTTTCTTT. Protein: CASSPPRATRVEAFF.

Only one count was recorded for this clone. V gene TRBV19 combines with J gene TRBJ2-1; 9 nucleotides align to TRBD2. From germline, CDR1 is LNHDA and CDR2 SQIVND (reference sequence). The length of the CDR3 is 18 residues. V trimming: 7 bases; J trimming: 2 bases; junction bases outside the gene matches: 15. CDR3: CASISRWRGGITYNEQFF. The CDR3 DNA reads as TGTGCCAGTATCTCCCGATGGCGGGGGGGCATCACCTACAATGAGCAGTTCTTC.

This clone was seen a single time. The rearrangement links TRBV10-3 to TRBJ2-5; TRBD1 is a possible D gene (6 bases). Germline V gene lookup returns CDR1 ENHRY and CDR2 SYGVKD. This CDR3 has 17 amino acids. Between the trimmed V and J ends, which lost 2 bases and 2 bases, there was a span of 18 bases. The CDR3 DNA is TGTGCCATCAGTGAGCCCCCTGGGGGACATCGACAAGAGACCCAGTACTTC. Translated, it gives CAISEPPGGHRQETQYF.

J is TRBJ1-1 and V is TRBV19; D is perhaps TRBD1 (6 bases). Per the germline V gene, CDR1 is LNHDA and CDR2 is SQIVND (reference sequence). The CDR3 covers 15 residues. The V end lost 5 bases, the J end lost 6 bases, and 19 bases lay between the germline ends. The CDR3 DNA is TGTGCCAGTAGTGCCCCAGGACAGACGAGCCCTGAAGCTTTCTTT. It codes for CASSAPGQTSPEAFF.

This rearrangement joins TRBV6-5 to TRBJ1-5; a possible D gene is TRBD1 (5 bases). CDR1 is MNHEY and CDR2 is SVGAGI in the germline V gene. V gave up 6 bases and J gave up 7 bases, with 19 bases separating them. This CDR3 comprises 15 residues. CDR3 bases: TGTGCCAGCAGACCCTCGGGGGGGTTTAACCAGCCCCAGCATTTT. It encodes CASRPSGGFNQPQHF.

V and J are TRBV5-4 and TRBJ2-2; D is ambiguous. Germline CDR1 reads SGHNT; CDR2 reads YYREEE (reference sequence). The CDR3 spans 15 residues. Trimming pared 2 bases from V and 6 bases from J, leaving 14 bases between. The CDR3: CASSFTTGGSGELFF. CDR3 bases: TGTGCCAGCAGCTTTACGACGGGTGGGTCCGGGGAGCTGTTTTTT.

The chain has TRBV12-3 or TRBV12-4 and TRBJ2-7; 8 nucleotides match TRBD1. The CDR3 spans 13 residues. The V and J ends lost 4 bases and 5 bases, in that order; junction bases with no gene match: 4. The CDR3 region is CASSWTGSNEQYF. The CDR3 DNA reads TGTGCCAGCAGTTGGACAGGGTCCAACGAGCAGTACTTC.

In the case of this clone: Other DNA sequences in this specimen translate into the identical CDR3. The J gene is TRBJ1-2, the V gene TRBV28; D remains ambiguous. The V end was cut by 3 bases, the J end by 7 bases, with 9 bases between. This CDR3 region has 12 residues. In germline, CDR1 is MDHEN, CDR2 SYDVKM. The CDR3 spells CASSFPGGGYTF. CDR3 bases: TGTGCCAGCAGTTTCCCGGGTGGTGGCTACACCTTC.

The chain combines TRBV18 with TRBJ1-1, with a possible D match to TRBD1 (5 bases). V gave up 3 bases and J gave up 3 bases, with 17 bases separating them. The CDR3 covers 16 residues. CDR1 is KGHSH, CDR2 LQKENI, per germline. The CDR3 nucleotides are TGTGCCAGCTCACCGGATCAGGGTTCCATTGACACTGAAGCTTTCTTT. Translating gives CASSPDQGSIDTEAFF.

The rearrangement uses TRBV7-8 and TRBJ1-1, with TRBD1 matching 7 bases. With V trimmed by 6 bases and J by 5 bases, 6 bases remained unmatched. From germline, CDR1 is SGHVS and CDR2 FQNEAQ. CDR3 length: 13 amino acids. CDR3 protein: CASSYTGETEAFF. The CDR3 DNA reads TGTGCCAGCAGTTATACAGGGGAGACTGAAGCTTTCTTT. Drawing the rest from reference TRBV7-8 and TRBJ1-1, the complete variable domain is GAGVSQSPRYKVAKRGQDVALRCDPISGHVSLFWYQQALGQGPEFLTYFQNEAQLDKSGLPSDRFFAERPEGSVSTLKIQRTQQEDSAVYLCASSYTGETEAFFGQGTRLTVV.

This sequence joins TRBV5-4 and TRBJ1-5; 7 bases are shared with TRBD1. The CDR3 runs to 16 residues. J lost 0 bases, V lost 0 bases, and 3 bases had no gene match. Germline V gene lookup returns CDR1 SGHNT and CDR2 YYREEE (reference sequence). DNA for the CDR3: TGTGCCAGCAGCTTGGGTGGGACAGCTAGCAATCAGCCCCAGCATTTT. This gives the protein CASSLGGTASNQPQHF.

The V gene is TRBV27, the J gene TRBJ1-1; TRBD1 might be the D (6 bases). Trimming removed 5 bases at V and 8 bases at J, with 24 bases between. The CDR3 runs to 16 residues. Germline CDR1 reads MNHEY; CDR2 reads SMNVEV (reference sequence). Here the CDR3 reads CASSKWGGQNWGEAFF. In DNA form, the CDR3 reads TGTGCCAGCAGTAAATGGGGTGGACAGAACTGGGGAGAAGCTTTCTTT.

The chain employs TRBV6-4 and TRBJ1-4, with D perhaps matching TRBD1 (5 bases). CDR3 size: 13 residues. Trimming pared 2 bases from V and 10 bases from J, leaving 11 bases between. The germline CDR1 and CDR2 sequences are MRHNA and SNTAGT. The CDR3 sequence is CASSDQTGTKLFF. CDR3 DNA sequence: TGTGCCAGCAGTGACCAGACCGGGACAAAACTGTTTTTT.

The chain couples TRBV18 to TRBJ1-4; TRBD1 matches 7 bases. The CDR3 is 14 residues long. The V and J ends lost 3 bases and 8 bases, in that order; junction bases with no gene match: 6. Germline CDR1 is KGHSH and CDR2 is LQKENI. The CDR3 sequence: CASSPQQGREKLFF. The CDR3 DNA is TGTGCCAGCTCACCCCAACAGGGGAGGGAAAAACTGTTTTTT.